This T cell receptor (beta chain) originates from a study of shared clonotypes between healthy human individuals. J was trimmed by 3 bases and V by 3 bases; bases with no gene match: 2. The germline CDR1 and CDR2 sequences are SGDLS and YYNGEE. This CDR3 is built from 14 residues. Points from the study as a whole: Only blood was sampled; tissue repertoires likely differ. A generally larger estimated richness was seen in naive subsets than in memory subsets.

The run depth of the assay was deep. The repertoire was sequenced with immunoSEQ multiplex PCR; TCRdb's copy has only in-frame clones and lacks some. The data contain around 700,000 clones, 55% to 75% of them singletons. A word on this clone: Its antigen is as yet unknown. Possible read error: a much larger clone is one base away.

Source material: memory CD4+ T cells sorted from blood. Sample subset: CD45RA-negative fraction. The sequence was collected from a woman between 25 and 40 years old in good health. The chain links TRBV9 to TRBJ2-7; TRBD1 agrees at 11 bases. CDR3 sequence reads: CASSAGTGGYEQYF. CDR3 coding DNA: TGTGCCAGCAGCGCCGGGACAGGGGGCTACGAGCAGTACTTC.